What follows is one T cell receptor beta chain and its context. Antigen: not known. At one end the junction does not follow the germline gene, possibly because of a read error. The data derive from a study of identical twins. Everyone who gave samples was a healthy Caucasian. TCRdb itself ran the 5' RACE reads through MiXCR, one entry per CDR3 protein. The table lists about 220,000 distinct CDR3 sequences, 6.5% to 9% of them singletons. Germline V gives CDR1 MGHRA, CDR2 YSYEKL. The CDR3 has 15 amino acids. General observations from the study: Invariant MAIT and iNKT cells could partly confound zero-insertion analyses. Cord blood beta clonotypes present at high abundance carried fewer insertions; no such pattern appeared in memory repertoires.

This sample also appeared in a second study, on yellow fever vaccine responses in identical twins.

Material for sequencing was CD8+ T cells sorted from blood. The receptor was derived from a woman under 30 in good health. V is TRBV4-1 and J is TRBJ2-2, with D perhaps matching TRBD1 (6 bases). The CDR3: CTSSPPGQNTGELFF. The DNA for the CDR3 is TGCACCAGCAGCCCCCCGGGACAGAACACCGGGGAGCTGTTTTTT.